Below, 3 T cell receptor beta chains from the same sample are listed, as sequenced in a study of blood T cell repertoires in COVID-19. Assay: immunoSEQ multiplex PCR; the TCRdb copy retains only in-frame clones and omits some. This table has roughly 250,000 clones, roughly 93% appearing once. Sequenced sample: PBMCs or T cells enriched from blood (not recorded which). All receptors derive from a woman aged 40 to 50 with acute COVID-19.

The chain uses TRBV7-2 and TRBJ2-1, with TRBD2 matching 9 bases. The CDR3 covers 18 residues. The junction had 11 bases not matched to a gene; V was cut back by 5 bases and J by 0 bases. The V gene's germline CDR1 is SGHTA and CDR2 FQGNSA. CDR3 region: CASSGRDSGGLSYNEQFF. The CDR3 DNA follows: TGTGCCAGCAGCGGGCGAGATAGCGGGGGCCTCTCCTACAATGAGCAGTTCTTC.

The genes are TRBV15 and TRBJ2-2, with TRBD1 matching over 9 bases. J gave up 4 bases and V 3 bases, and 6 bases lay outside the gene matches. The CDR3 is made up of 16 amino acids. Germline V gene data show CDR1 as LNHNV and CDR2 as YYDKDF (reference sequence). The CDR3 is CATSSGTGRITGELFF. CDR3 bases: TGTGCCACCAGCAGCGGGACAGGGAGGATCACCGGGGAGCTGTTTTTT.

In its sample, this clone was seen a few times. The rearrangement uses TRBV7-2 and TRBJ1-1; TRBD1 might be the D (6 bases). Germline values: CDR1 SGHTA, CDR2 FQGNSA. This CDR3 has 13 residues. The germline V and J ends were trimmed by 5 bases and 3 bases, with 10 bases remaining between them. CDR3 sequence: CASSRNRDTEAFF. Here the CDR3 DNA reads TGTGCCAGCAGCAGAAACAGGGACACTGAAGCTTTCTTT.